This T cell receptor (beta chain) was identified in a study of chemoradiotherapy in HPV16-positive cancers. Study overall: Candidate HPV-specific T-cell clones and common TCR motifs came from functional assays in a couple of HPV16-positive patients. Overall study results and limits: Candidate HPV-specific clones and E7-related TCR motifs grew in tumor during treatment.

Using immunoSEQ multiplex PCR, the repertoire was profiled, and TCRdb retains in-frame clones only, with some absent. The data contain 20,000 to 25,000 clones, just under 75% of them singletons. The CDR3 length is 10 residues. V was shortened by 8 bases and J by 11 bases, with 11 bases between the two germline ends. CDR1 and CDR2 from the germline V gene are SNHLY and FYNNEI. To note about this clone: Its specificity is unknown.

This receptor was taken from a human donor with HPV-associated anogenital cancer. The V call is TRBV2, the J call TRBJ2-3; the D is unclear. This sample was gathered from a patient who underwent chemoradiotherapy. CDR3 loop: CASGQSLQYF. Written as DNA, the CDR3 is TGTGCCAGCGGGCAGTCCCTGCAGTATTTT.